These 16 T cell receptor beta chains were sequenced from one sample in a study of PD-L1 blockade in urothelial cancer. Time point defined: peripheral blood 6 weeks after treatment start. Clones were read by immunoSEQ multiplex PCR, and TCRdb kept only the in-frame ones, dropping some. The sample has 95,000 to 130,000 clones, around 89% seen once. This specimen was PBMCs, taken around atezolizumab (anti-PD-L1) treatment. The receptors were sampled from a man aged 55 to 69 with urothelial cancer.

CDR3 DNA: TGTGCCAGCAGTTCGCTCTTAGACACTGAAGCTTTCTTT. Translating gives CASSSLLDTEAFF. This rearrangement joins TRBV7-9 to TRBJ1-1, with no clear D. CDR1 and CDR2 from the germline V gene are SEHNR and FQNEAQ (reference sequence). Trimming pared 6 bases from V and 3 bases from J, leaving 11 bases between. The CDR3 runs 13 residues.

This chain links TRBV5-6 with TRBJ2-7; perhaps TRBD1 as D (5 bases). Between the trimmed V and J ends, which lost 0 bases and 1 base, there was a span of 5 bases. The CDR3 sequence is 13 residues long. Germline CDR1 SGHDT, CDR2 YYEEEE. The DNA for the CDR3 is TGTGCCAGCAGCTTGGACAGGTCCTACGAGCAGTACTTC. Amino acids: CASSLDRSYEQYF. The variable domain in full, completed from reference TRBV5-6 and TRBJ2-7, reads DAGVTQSPTHLIKTRGQQVTLRCSPKSGHDTVSWYQQALGQGPQFIFQYYEEEERQRGNFPDRFSGHQFPNYSSELNVNALLLGDSALYLCASSLDRSYEQYFGPGTRLTVT.

The CDR3 DNA sequence: TGTGCCAGCAGCTCCGGGACACCCTACGAGCAGTACTTC. It translates to CASSSGTPYEQYF. V and J are TRBV5-4 and TRBJ2-7; maybe TRBD1 (6 bases). Germline V gene sequence: CDR1 SGHNT, CDR2 YYREEE (reference sequence). Trimming took off 3 bases at V and 2 bases at J, with 9 bases between the two ends. The CDR3 sequence is 13 residues long.

The chain joins TRBV29-1 to TRBJ2-5; TRBD2 matches at 14 bases. Germline V lookup: CDR1 SQVTM, CDR2 ANQGSEA. The CDR3 is made up of 14 amino acids. V was pared by 8 bases and J by 4 bases, with 6 bases of the junction left unmatched. The CDR3: CSPRLAGGTETQYF. In DNA form, the CDR3 reads TGCAGCCCTCGACTAGCGGGAGGGACAGAGACCCAGTACTTC.

This clone was seen only a few times. V gene TRBV7-6 combines with J gene TRBJ1-6, with D tentatively TRBD1 (5 bases). Germline V gives CDR1 SGHVS, CDR2 FNYEAQ. Trimming stripped 3 bases from V and 7 bases from J, with 7 bases between. This CDR3 is 13 amino acids long. CDR3 loop: CASSFRQNSPLHF. The CDR3 DNA sequence: TGTGCCAGCAGCTTTAGACAGAATTCACCCCTCCACTTT.

In its sample, this clone was seen once. The chain uses TRBV28 and TRBJ1-1; D not certain. The CDR3 length is 14 residues. Germline values: CDR1 MDHEN, CDR2 SYDVKM. Trimming cost V 3 bases and J 0 bases, with 8 bases left between them. The CDR3 DNA is TGTGCCAGCAGTTTTGGCCGTTTGAACACTGAAGCTTTCTTT. Its translation is CASSFGRLNTEAFF.

As concerns this clone: Its ends do not fully match the called genes, so a read error is possible. The chain recombines TRBV28 with TRBJ2-7; D possibly corresponds to TRBD1 (5 bases). CDR1 is MDHEN, CDR2 SYDVKM, per germline. This CDR3 spans 15 amino acids. The chain's CDR3 is CASNLTPTVTYEQYF. In nucleotides, the CDR3 is TGTGCCAGCAATTTAACCCCGACAGTGACCTACGAGCAGTACTTC.

In this sample, this clone is medium-sized. V gene TRBV27 combines with J gene TRBJ2-7; TRBD2 matches 7 bases. The germline V gene encodes CDR1 MNHEY and CDR2 SMNVEV (reference sequence). V shed 3 bases and J 6 bases; nucleotides not matched to a gene: 11. The CDR3 runs 15 residues. CDR3 sequence (DNA): TGTGCCAGCAGTTTCCAGACTAGCCGGGTAAGCGAGCAGTACTTC. As protein: CASSFQTSRVSEQYF.

The V call is TRBV7-9, the J call TRBJ1-2; D uncertain. Germline V gene sequence: CDR1 SEHNR, CDR2 FQNEAQ (reference sequence). The CDR3 loop spans 11 amino acids. V lost 7 bases, J lost 6 bases, and 9 bases lay in between. The CDR3 reads CASTGGHGYTF. The CDR3 DNA reads TGTGCCAGCACGGGAGGGCATGGCTACACCTTC.

This chain joins TRBV11-3 and TRBJ1-1; D not certain. Trimming removed 2 bases from V and 5 bases from J, with 9 bases in between. Germline V CDR1 and CDR2: SGHNT, YENEEA. The CDR3 covers 13 residues. CDR3 sequence reads: CASSLRVYTEAFF. Written as DNA, the CDR3 is TGTGCCAGCAGCTTACGGGTTTATACTGAAGCTTTCTTT.

This clone was detected once. This chain connects TRBV6-5 to TRBJ1-4; D is possibly TRBD1 (5 bases). The germline V gene encodes CDR1 MNHEY and CDR2 SVGAGI. This CDR3 contains 14 residues. V was trimmed by 6 bases and J by 3 bases, leaving 11 bases between them. CDR3 loop: CASRRTTANEKLFF. The CDR3 DNA sequence: TGTGCCAGCAGACGGACAACGGCTAATGAAAAACTGTTTTTT.

This clone was seen once. The rearrangement joins TRBV7-9 to TRBJ2-7; 7 nucleotides line up with TRBD2. V was clipped by 5 bases and J by 3 bases; unmatched bases: 10. The V gene's germline CDR1 is SEHNR and CDR2 FQNEAQ (reference sequence). The CDR3 consists of 15 residues. The CDR3 protein is CASSPEEGGDYEQYF. The CDR3 DNA follows: TGTGCCAGCAGCCCTGAGGAGGGAGGGGACTACGAGCAGTACTTC.

The gene calls are TRBV6-5 and TRBJ1-6; D not certain. Germline lookup yields CDR1 MNHEY and CDR2 SVGAGI. The CDR3 runs 15 residues. Trimming took off 5 bases at V and 3 bases at J, with 11 bases between the two ends. The CDR3 protein is CASSVTDDYNSPLHF. The CDR3 DNA sequence: TGTGCCAGCAGTGTTACAGACGACTATAATTCACCCCTCCACTTT.

The chain joins TRBV6-6 to TRBJ2-7; TRBD1 matches 10 bases. This CDR3 contains 14 residues. V lost 5 bases to trimming and J lost 5 bases; unmatched junction nucleotides: 6. From germline, CDR1 is MNHNY and CDR2 SVGAGI (reference sequence). The CDR3 bases are TGTGCCAGCAGTCAAGACAGGGGGCACAACGAGCAGTACTTC. Its protein product is CASSQDRGHNEQYF.

V is TRBV2 and J is TRBJ1-5; 8 bases line up with TRBD1. The CDR3 spans 14 residues. Trimming cost V 6 bases and J 4 bases; bases outside gene matches: 5. Germline V gene data show CDR1 as SNHLY and CDR2 as FYNNEI. The CDR3 nucleotides are TGTGCCAGCAGCGAACAGGGGGAGAATCAGCCCCAGCATTTT. Its translation: CASSEQGENQPQHF.

This clone was picked up one time. CDR3 loop: CASSYSPGRNTEAFF. CDR3 coding DNA: TGTGCCAGCAGTTACTCGCCAGGCAGGAACACTGAAGCTTTCTTT. This chain joins TRBV6-5 and TRBJ1-1; D is ambiguous. Trimming stripped 0 bases from V and 1 base from J, with 9 bases between. The germline V gene encodes CDR1 MNHEY and CDR2 SVGAGI. There are 15 residues in the CDR3.